This T cell receptor (beta chain) was sequenced in a study of blood T cells in healthy people across ages. Overall study results and limits: Whereas aged donors had fewer naive CD4+ cells, long-lived donors had more of them and higher diversity. Bulk PBMC profiling left naive and antigen-experienced comparisons inconclusive.

The authors ran a second PCR of 7 to 11 cycles using a sample-barcoded 5' primer and a J-beta primer mix. TCRdb reanalysed the 5' RACE reads using MiXCR and keeps one entry per CDR3 protein. The sample gives about 1.6 million distinct CDR3 sequences, almost 35% of which show up once; about 11% is in the top ten. Individuals who donated were healthy Caucasians from Russia aged roughly 6 to 100. Each donor supplied about 9.6 milliliters of peripheral blood. In the case of this clonotype: The antigen remains undetermined.

This CDR3 has 18 amino acids. V shed 4 bases and J 0 bases; nucleotides not matched to a gene: 7. Germline V lookup: CDR1 SNHLY, CDR2 FYNNEI. This chain links TRBV2 with TRBJ2-1; 12 bases are a match to TRBD2. This sequence was found in a woman aged 25 to 39 in good health. What was sequenced was blood. The CDR3 sequence: CASSVGILAGGSYNEQFF. In DNA form, the CDR3 reads TGTGCCAGCAGTGTGGGGATACTAGCGGGGGGCTCCTACAATGAGCAGTTCTTC.